This T cell receptor beta chain is from a study of cytomegalovirus exposure and HLA in healthy donors. Study background: Caucasian-associated ancestry cluster membership applied to just over 80% of around 400 genotyped donors. The study's findings and limits: Indistinguishable V segments, including TRBV6-2 and TRBV6-3, were excluded. As confirmed in vitro, three CMV-associated chains were specific for CMV antigens.

With respect to this clone: Its cognate antigen is unknown.

Germline V gene data show CDR1 as SGHRS and CDR2 as YFSETQ. Trimming at V came to 0 bases and at J to 5 bases, leaving 7 bases not matched to a gene. There are 17 residues in the CDR3. In the PCR, 60 Vbeta and 13 Jbeta primers were used. Original processing notes: Approximately 11 million shared chains were among the 65 million to 85 million unique TCR beta chains that a later analysis counted. The table came from immunoSEQ multiplex PCR; TCRdb's copy has only in-frame clones and leaves some out. V and J calls and clone size are copied from that table; D and trimming were computed from the DNA. This table has 90,000 to 120,000 clones, 70% to 80% appearing once.

The receptor was derived from a young man in good health and CMV-seronegative. The rearrangement joins TRBV5-1 to TRBJ2-2; 10 bases fit TRBD1. Sequencing input: PBMCs. CDR3 loop: CASSLGPGQGRTGELFF. The CDR3 bases are TGCGCCAGCAGCTTGGGTCCGGGACAGGGGAGAACCGGGGAGCTGTTTTTT.